Below, 25 T cell receptor beta chains from the same sample are listed, as sequenced in a study of cytomegalovirus exposure and HLA in healthy donors. Assay used: immunoSEQ multiplex PCR; TCRdb lists only in-frame clones, some missing. The data show approximately 230,000 clones, about 90% seen once. Sequenced input: PBMCs. The receptors originated from a man aged 18 to 29 in good health and CMV-seropositive.

The chain uses TRBV27 and TRBJ2-1; D might be TRBD1 or TRBD2, each matching 5 bases. Germline-derived CDR1 and CDR2 are MNHEY and SMNVEV (reference sequence). V shed 6 bases and J shed 3 bases, with 18 bases lying between them. The CDR3 totals 16 residues. The CDR3, as DNA: TGTGCCAGCAGCGAGGCCGGGACGTTAAACTACAATGAGCAGTTCTTC. This translates into CASSEAGTLNYNEQFF.

This chain links TRBV4-3 with TRBJ2-1; 10 bases agree with TRBD1. The V gene end was trimmed by 5 bases and the J gene end by 8 bases; junction bases not matched to a gene: 9. The CDR3 runs to 15 residues. The germline V gene encodes CDR1 LGHNA and CDR2 YSLEER. CDR3 protein: CASSYSDRGAHEQFF. The CDR3, as DNA: TGCGCCAGCAGCTATTCGGACAGGGGGGCCCATGAGCAGTTCTTC.

The CDR3 bases are TGTGCCAGCAGTGGGCGCGGGACTCTGTCCTACGAGCAGTACTTC. Its protein product is CASSGRGTLSYEQYF. V and J are TRBV2 and TRBJ2-7, with D possibly being TRBD2 (6 bases). V lost 4 bases and J 1 base, leaving 14 bases between the germline ends. The CDR3 covers 15 residues. Germline V lookup: CDR1 SNHLY, CDR2 FYNNEI.

The rearrangement links TRBV25-1 to TRBJ2-3; 9 positions agree with TRBD2. This CDR3 is built from 16 residues. Germline V gene sequence: CDR1 MGHDK, CDR2 SYGVNS. Trimming removed 6 bases from V and 2 bases from J; junction bases left unmatched: 9. The CDR3 here is CASRPGTSLITDTQYF. DNA of the CDR3: TGTGCCAGCAGGCCCGGGACTAGCTTAATCACAGATACGCAGTATTTT.

The chain couples TRBV30 to TRBJ1-4, with D uncertain. Germline CDR1 reads GTSNPN; CDR2 reads SVGIG (reference sequence). The CDR3 runs 15 residues. V lost 0 bases and J 3 bases, leaving 11 bases between the germline ends. In DNA form, the CDR3 reads TGTGCCTGGAGTGTGGGCAGTTTAGCTAATGAAAAACTGTTTTTT. Residues: CAWSVGSLANEKLFF.

CDR3 sequence reads: CASSDWTSYEQYF. The CDR3, as DNA: TGCGCCAGCAGTGACTGGACATCCTACGAGCAGTACTTC. The rearrangement links TRBV10-2 to TRBJ2-7; a possible D gene is TRBD1 (5 bases). In germline, CDR1 is WSHSY, CDR2 SAAADI. Trimming pared 3 bases from V and 1 base from J, leaving 7 bases between. The CDR3 loop spans 13 amino acids.

As concerns this clone: This sample includes further DNA sequences coding for the same CDR3. This chain connects TRBV2 to TRBJ2-1; D remains ambiguous. V lost 4 bases and J 4 bases, leaving 5 bases between the germline ends. The CDR3 loop spans 12 amino acids. Per the germline V gene, CDR1 is SNHLY and CDR2 is FYNNEI. The chain's CDR3 is CASSGLYNEQFF. The CDR3 nucleotides read TGTGCCAGCAGTGGGTTATACAATGAGCAGTTCTTC.

This chain joins TRBV4-1 and TRBJ2-1, with 7 nucleotides matching TRBD2. The CDR3 is 17 amino acids. Germline values: CDR1 MGHRA, CDR2 YSYEKL. With 1 base clipped from V and 1 base from J, the junction kept 7 bases outside the gene matches. The chain's CDR3 is CASSQGLLRESYNEQFF. The CDR3 bases are TGCGCCAGCAGCCAAGGGCTCTTGCGGGAGTCCTACAATGAGCAGTTCTTC.

The chain couples TRBV5-4 to TRBJ2-1; D is unresolved. The CDR3 has 13 amino acids. The germline V and J ends were trimmed by 4 bases and 3 bases, with 8 bases remaining between them. The germline V gene encodes CDR1 SGHNT and CDR2 YYREEE (reference sequence). In nucleotides, the CDR3 is TGTGCCAGCAGCGGGCTGGACTACAATGAGCAGTTCTTC. This gives the protein CASSGLDYNEQFF.

This clone was detected only a few times. J is TRBJ2-7 and V is TRBV2, with a weak D call TRBD2 (6 bases). This CDR3 has 15 residues. V was cut by 1 base and J by 2 bases, with 12 bases left in between. CDR1 SNHLY and CDR2 FYNNEI come from the germline V gene. CDR3: CASSEGRDVTYEQYF. The CDR3 DNA reads as TGTGCCAGCAGTGAAGGGAGGGACGTAACCTACGAGCAGTACTTC.

The rearrangement uses TRBV5-1 and TRBJ2-1; 8 bases fit TRBD1. The germline V gene has CDR1 SGHRS and CDR2 YFSETQ. The CDR3 has 15 residues. J was trimmed by 7 bases and V by 2 bases; bases with no gene match: 8. CDR3 sequence: CASSFGQGWRNEQFF. The CDR3, as DNA: TGCGCCAGCAGCTTTGGACAGGGATGGAGGAATGAGCAGTTCTTC.

The rearrangement links TRBV2 to TRBJ1-2; D remains ambiguous. Trimming removed 3 bases from V and 0 bases from J, with 11 bases in between. Per germline, CDR1 SNHLY and CDR2 FYNNEI. The CDR3 loop spans 15 amino acids. The CDR3, as DNA: TGTGCCAGCAGTGAGGCGTGGGATACTAACTATGGCTACACCTTC. It translates to CASSEAWDTNYGYTF.

The chain uses TRBV9 and TRBJ1-2; no clear D gene. V lost 2 bases, J lost 4 bases, and 9 bases lay in between. There are 13 residues in the CDR3. CDR1 is SGDLS and CDR2 is YYNGEE in the germline V gene. This CDR3 is CASSVDGAYGYTF. CDR3 DNA sequence: TGTGCCAGCAGCGTTGACGGTGCCTATGGCTACACCTTC.

This clone has a single count. The rearrangement uses TRBV28 and TRBJ2-6; D perhaps matches TRBD1 (6 bases). V shed 5 bases and J shed 0 bases, with 23 bases lying between them. The CDR3 has 20 amino acids. CDR1 MDHEN and CDR2 SYDVKM come from the germline V gene. The CDR3 DNA reads as TGTGCCAGCAGTGGCTCAGGGGTCTCTTCGCGAAGCTCTGGGGCCAACGTCCTGACTTTC. This sequence encodes CASSGSGVSSRSSGANVLTF. Full variable domain (remainder filled in from reference TRBV28 and TRBJ2-6): DVKVTQSSRYLVKRTGEKVFLECVQDMDHENMFWYRQDPGLGLRLIYFSYDVKMKEKGDIPEGYSVSREKKERFSLILESASTNQTSMYLCASSGSGVSSRSSGANVLTFGAGSRLTVL.

This clone appeared a few times. This chain links TRBV19 with TRBJ2-1, with 8 nucleotides matching TRBD2. The J segment lost 0 bases and the V segment lost 6 bases, leaving 7 bases of the junction unmatched. CDR1 is LNHDA, CDR2 SQIVND, per germline (reference sequence). The CDR3 has 16 amino acids. CDR3 nucleotides: TGTGCCAGTAGAGGACTAGCCCACCTCTCCTACAATGAGCAGTTCTTC. Translation gives CASRGLAHLSYNEQFF.

This clone turned up a few times. This chain connects TRBV19 to TRBJ1-2; no definite D call. V was trimmed by 7 bases and J by 2 bases, leaving 8 bases between them. There are 12 residues in the CDR3. The germline CDR1 and CDR2 sequences are LNHDA and SQIVND (reference sequence). CDR3: CASNRPNYGYTF. The CDR3 DNA is TGTGCCAGTAATCGGCCAAACTATGGCTACACCTTC.

A single count supports this clone. The chain joins TRBV4-3 to TRBJ1-1; 7 nucleotides align to TRBD1. From germline, CDR1 is LGHNA and CDR2 YSLEER. The length of the CDR3 is 15 residues. Germline trimming cut 0 bases from V and 4 bases from J; bases unmatched to any gene: 5. The CDR3 DNA reads as TGCGCCAGCAGCCAAGAAGAGGGGGCAAGCACTGAAGCTTTCTTT. Protein sequence: CASSQEEGASTEAFF.

This chain connects TRBV27 to TRBJ1-2; 10 bases are shared with TRBD1. The junction had 13 bases not matched to a gene; V was cut back by 6 bases and J by 6 bases. The V gene's germline CDR1 is MNHEY and CDR2 SMNVEV (reference sequence). This CDR3 is 16 amino acids long. As DNA, the CDR3 is TGTGCCAGCAGCTTTGGCCCCGGGACAGGGGAAGATGGCTACACCTTC. This encodes CASSFGPGTGEDGYTF.

The V and J genes are TRBV5-1 and TRBJ2-1; 7 bases agree with TRBD2. This CDR3 is 15 amino acids long. Germline V lookup: CDR1 SGHRS, CDR2 YFSETQ. J gave up 7 bases and V 0 bases, and 7 bases lay outside the gene matches. The CDR3 here is CASSLGEGRWNEQFF. Written as DNA, the CDR3 is TGCGCCAGCAGCTTGGGGGAGGGCCGTTGGAATGAGCAGTTCTTC.

The rearrangement uses TRBV14 and TRBJ1-2; tentative D call: TRBD1 (5 bases). This CDR3 contains 14 residues. CDR1 and CDR2 (germline): SGHDN, FVKESK. The ends were cut back, 4 bases at V and 3 bases at J, with 12 bases in the middle. CDR3 sequence (DNA): TGTGCCAGCAGCCTTCGGGACGCAGACTATGGCTACACCTTC. Translated, it gives CASSLRDADYGYTF.

This clone was seen only once. V gene TRBV6-6 combines with J gene TRBJ2-1, with a weak D call TRBD2 (5 bases). The CDR3 consists of 14 residues. Per germline, CDR1 MNHNY and CDR2 SVGAGI (reference sequence). The germline V and J ends were trimmed by 6 bases and 8 bases, with 17 bases remaining between them. The DNA of the CDR3 is TGTGCCAGCAGAAGGACTGACTGGGCTTATGAGCAGTTCTTC. Encoded protein: CASRRTDWAYEQFF.

This chain links TRBV5-6 with TRBJ2-7; D gene uncertain. Germline assignment: CDR1 SGHDT and CDR2 YYEEEE. The CDR3 is made up of 11 amino acids. Trimming took off 0 bases at V and 7 bases at J, with 5 bases between the two ends. The CDR3 sequence: CASSLAGEQYF. CDR3 nucleotides: TGTGCCAGCAGCTTGGCAGGAGAGCAGTACTTC.

V is TRBV29-1 and J is TRBJ1-1; D is uncertain. The CDR3 totals 11 residues. Germline V gene data show CDR1 as SQVTM and CDR2 as ANQGSEA. Trimming took off 5 bases at V and 4 bases at J, with 8 bases between the two ends. In DNA, the CDR3 is TGCAGCGTTTTCTGGGGCACTGAAGCTTTCTTT. It translates to CSVFWGTEAFF.

This clone was counted between two and nine times. The CDR3 is CATSSLHLSGNQPQHF. CDR3 DNA sequence: TGTGCCACCAGCAGTTTACACCTCTCGGGCAATCAGCCCCAGCATTTT. V and J are TRBV15 and TRBJ1-5; D is uncertain. Germline assignment: CDR1 LNHNV and CDR2 YYDKDF (reference sequence). The CDR3 extends over 16 amino acids. V was shortened by 3 bases and J by 2 bases, with 14 bases between the two germline ends.

The chain uses TRBV4-1 and TRBJ1-5, with 7 bases matching TRBD1. Germline assignment: CDR1 MGHRA and CDR2 YSYEKL. The length of the CDR3 is 15 residues. J gave up 3 bases and V 4 bases, and 6 bases lay outside the gene matches. The CDR3 here is CASSLQTGFNQPQHF. The CDR3 DNA reads TGCGCCAGCAGCCTACAGACAGGGTTCAATCAGCCCCAGCATTTT.